This T cell receptor (beta chain) was obtained from a study of T cell responses to AZD1222 COVID-19 vaccine. Notes on the study in general: There were repertoire samples only from the period after the peak T cell response.

A remark on this clone: Antigen unknown.

Measured with immunoSEQ multiplex PCR; TCRdb has only the in-frame clones, and not every one. Of 150,000 to 160,000 clones in the sample, more than 75% are singletons; the top ten hold under 20%. The sample here was peripheral blood, taken on day 0 of AZD1222 vaccination. The TCR originated in an adult in good health.

The CDR3 sequence: CASSPPTPTGGREQYF. The CDR3 DNA reads TGTGCCAGCTCACCACCGACTCCAACAGGGGGACGGGAGCAGTACTTC. The gene calls are TRBV18 and TRBJ2-7, with 8 bases lining up with TRBD1. The CDR3 extends over 16 amino acids. The germline V gene encodes CDR1 KGHSH and CDR2 LQKENI. V lost 0 bases, J lost 7 bases, and 11 bases stayed unmatched. Based on the CDR3 plus reference TRBV18 and TRBJ2-7, the full variable domain is NAGVMQNPRHLVRRRGQEARLRCSPMKGHSHVYWYRQLPEEGLKFMVYLQKENIIDESGMPKERFSAEFPKEGPSILRIQQVVRGDSAAYFCASSPPTPTGGREQYFGPGTRLTVT.